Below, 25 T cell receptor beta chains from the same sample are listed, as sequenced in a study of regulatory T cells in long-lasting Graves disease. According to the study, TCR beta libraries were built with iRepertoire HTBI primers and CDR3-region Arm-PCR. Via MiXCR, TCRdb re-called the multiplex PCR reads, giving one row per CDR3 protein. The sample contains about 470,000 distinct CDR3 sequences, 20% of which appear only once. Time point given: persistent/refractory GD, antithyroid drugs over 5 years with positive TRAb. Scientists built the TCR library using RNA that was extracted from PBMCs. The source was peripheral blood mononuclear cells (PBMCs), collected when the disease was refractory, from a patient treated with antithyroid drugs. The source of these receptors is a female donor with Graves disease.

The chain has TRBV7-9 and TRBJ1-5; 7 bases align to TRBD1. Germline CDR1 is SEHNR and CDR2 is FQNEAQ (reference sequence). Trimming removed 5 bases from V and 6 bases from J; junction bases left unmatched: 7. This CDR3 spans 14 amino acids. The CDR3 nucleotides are TGTGCCAGCAGCGGAACCAGGGGGGGTCAGCCCCAGCATTTT. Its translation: CASSGTRGGQPQHF. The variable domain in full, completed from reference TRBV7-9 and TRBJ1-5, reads DTGVSQNPRHKITKRGQNVTFRCDPISEHNRLYWYRQTLGQGPEFLTYFQNEAQLEKSRLLSDRFSAERPKGSFSTLEIQRTEQGDSAMYLCASSGTRGGQPQHFGDGTRLSIL.

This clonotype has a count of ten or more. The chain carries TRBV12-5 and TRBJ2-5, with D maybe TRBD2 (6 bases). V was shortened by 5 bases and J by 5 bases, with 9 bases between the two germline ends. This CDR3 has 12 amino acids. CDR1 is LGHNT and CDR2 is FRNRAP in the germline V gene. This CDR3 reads CASGPGGETQYF. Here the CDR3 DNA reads TGTGCTAGTGGTCCAGGAGGGGAGACCCAGTACTTC.

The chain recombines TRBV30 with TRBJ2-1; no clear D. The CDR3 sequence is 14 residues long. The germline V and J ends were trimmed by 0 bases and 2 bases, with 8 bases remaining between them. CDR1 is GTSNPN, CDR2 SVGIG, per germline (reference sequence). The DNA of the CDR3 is TGTGCCTGGAGTGTTAGCAGCCCCTACAATGAGCAGTTCTTC. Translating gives CAWSVSSPYNEQFF.

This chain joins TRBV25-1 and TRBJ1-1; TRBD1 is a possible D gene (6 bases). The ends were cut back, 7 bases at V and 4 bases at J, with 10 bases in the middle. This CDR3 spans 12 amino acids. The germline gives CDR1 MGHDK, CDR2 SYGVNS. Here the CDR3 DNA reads TGTGCCAGCAAACGGGGGCCCACTGAAGCTTTCTTT. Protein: CASKRGPTEAFF. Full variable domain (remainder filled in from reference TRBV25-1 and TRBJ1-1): EADIYQTPRYLVIGTGKKITLECSQTMGHDKMYWYQQDPGMELHLIHYSYGVNSTEKGDLSSESTVSRIRTEHFPLTLESARPSHTSQYLCASKRGPTEAFFGQGTRLTVV.

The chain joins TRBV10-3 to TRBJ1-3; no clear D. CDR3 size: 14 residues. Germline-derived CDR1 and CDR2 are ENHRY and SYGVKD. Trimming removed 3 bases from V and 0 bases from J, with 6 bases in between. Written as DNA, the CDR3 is TGTGCCATCAGTGATTCCAACTCTGGAAACACCATATATTTT. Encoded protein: CAISDSNSGNTIYF.

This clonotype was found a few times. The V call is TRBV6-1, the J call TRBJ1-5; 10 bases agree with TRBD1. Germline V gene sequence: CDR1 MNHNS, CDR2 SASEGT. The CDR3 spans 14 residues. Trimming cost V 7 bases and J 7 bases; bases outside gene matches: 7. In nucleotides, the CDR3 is TGTGCCAGCACCAAGACAGGGGGCGGCCAGCCCCAGCATTTT. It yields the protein CASTKTGGGQPQHF.

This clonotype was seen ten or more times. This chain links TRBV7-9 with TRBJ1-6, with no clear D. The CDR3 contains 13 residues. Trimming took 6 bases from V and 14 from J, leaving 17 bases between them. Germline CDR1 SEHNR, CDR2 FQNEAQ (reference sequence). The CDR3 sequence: CASSSPTGWALHF. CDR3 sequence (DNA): TGTGCCAGCAGTTCCCCGACGGGGTGGGCCCTCCACTTT.

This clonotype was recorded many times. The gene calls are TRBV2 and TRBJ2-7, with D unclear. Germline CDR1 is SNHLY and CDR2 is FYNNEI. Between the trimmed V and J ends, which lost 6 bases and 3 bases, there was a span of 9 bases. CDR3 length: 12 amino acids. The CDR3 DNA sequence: TGTGCCAGCAGGGCAAGTCACTACGAGCAGTACTTC. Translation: CASRASHYEQYF.

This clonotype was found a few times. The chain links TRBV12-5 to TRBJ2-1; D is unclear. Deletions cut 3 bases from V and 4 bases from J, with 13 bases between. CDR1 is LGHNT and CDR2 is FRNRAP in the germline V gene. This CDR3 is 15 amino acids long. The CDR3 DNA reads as TGTGCTAGTGGTTTAGTGTGGGGTGGTTACAATGAGCAGTTCTTC. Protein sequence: CASGLVWGGYNEQFF.

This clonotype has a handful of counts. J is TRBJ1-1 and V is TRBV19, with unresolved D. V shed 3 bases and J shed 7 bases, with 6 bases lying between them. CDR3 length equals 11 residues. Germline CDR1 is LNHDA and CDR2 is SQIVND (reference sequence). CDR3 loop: CASSIQSEAFF. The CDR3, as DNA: TGTGCCAGTAGTATTCAGAGTGAAGCTTTCTTT.

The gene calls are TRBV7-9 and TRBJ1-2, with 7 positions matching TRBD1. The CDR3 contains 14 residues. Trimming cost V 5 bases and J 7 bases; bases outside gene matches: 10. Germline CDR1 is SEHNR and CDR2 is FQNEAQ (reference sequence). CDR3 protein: CASSDNSGGLGYTF. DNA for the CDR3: TGTGCCAGCAGCGACAATTCAGGGGGTCTTGGCTACACCTTC.

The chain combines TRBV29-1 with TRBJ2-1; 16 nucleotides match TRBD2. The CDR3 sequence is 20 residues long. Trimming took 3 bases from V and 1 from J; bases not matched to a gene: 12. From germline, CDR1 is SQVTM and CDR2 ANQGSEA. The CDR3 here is CSVEGGPGLAGGKSYNEQFF. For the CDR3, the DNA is TGCAGCGTTGAGGGGGGGCCGGGACTAGCGGGAGGGAAATCCTACAATGAGCAGTTCTTC.

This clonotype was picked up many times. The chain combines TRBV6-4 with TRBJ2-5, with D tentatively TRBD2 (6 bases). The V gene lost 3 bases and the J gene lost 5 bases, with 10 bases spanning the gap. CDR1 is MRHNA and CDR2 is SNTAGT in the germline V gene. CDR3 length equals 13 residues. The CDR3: CASSEFAGETQYF. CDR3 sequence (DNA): TGTGCCAGCAGTGAGTTTGCGGGGGAGACCCAGTACTTC.

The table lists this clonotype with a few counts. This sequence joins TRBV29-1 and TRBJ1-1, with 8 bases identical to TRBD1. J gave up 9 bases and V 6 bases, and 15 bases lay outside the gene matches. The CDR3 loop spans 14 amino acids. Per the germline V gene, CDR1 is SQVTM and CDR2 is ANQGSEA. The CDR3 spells CSVIRGDRRRQAFF. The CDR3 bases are TGCAGCGTCATTCGAGGGGACAGGCGGCGGCAAGCTTTCTTT.

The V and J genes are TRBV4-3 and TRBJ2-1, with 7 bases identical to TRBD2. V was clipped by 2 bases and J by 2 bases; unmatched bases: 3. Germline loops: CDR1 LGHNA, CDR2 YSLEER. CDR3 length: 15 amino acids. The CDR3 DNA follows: TGCGCCAGCAGCCAAAGTGCGGGAGCCTACAATGAGCAGTTCTTC. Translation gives CASSQSAGAYNEQFF.

CDR3 in amino acids: CASSQGLYEQYF. In DNA form, the CDR3 reads TGTGCCAGCAGCCAAGGGCTGTACGAGCAGTACTTC. The chain combines TRBV14 with TRBJ2-7; no reliable D call. CDR1 is SGHDN, CDR2 FVKESK, per germline. This CDR3 comprises 12 residues. V was trimmed by 1 base and J by 4 bases, leaving 5 bases between them.

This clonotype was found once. Written as DNA, the CDR3 is TGTGCCAGCAGCTTAATAGGTGGAGGTTACAATGAGCAGTTCTTC. Translated, it gives CASSLIGGGYNEQFF. The chain links TRBV7-2 to TRBJ2-1, with TRBD2 as a possible D gene (5 bases). This CDR3 region has 15 residues. V shed 2 bases and J shed 4 bases, with 12 bases lying between them. The V gene's germline CDR1 is SGHTA and CDR2 FQGNSA.

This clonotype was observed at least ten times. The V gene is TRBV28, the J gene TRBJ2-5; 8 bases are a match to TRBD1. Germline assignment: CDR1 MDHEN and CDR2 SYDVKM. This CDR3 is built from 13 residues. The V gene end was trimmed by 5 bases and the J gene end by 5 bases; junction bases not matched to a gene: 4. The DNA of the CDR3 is TGTGCCAGCAGTCGACAGGGGACGGAGACCCAGTACTTC. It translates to CASSRQGTETQYF.

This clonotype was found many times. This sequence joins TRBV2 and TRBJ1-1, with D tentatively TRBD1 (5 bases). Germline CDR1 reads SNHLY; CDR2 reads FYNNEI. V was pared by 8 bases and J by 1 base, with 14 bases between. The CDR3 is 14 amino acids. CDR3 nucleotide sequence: TGTGCCAGCGTCTTCGGGACGGCGAACACTGAAGCTTTCTTT. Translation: CASVFGTANTEAFF.

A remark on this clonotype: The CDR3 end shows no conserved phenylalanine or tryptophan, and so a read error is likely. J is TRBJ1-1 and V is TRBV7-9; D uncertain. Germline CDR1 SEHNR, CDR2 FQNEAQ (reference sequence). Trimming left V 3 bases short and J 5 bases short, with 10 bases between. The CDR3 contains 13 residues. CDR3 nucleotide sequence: TGTGCCAGCAGCTTTGGAGGTAATACTGAAGCTTTCCTT. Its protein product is CASSFGGNTEAFL.

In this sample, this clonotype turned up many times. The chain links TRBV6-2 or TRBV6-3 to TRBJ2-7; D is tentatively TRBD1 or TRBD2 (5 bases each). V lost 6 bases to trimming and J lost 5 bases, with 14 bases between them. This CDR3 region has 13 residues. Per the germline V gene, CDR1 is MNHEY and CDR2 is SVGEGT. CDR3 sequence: CASRPDQGHEQYF. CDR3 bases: TGTGCCAGCAGACCTGACCAGGGACACGAGCAGTACTTC.

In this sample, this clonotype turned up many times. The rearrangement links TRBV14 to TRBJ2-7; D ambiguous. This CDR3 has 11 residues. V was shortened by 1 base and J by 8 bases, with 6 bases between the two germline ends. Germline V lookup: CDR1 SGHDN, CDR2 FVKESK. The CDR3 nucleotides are TGTGCCAGCAGCCAAGGTGTCCAGCAGTACTTC. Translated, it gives CASSQGVQQYF.

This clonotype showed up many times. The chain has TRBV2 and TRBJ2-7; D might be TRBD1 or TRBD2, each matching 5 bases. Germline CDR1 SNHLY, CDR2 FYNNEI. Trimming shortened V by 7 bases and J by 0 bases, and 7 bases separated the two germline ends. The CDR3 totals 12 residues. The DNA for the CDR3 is TGTGCCAGCACCGGGACCTCCTACGAGCAGTACTTC. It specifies CASTGTSYEQYF.

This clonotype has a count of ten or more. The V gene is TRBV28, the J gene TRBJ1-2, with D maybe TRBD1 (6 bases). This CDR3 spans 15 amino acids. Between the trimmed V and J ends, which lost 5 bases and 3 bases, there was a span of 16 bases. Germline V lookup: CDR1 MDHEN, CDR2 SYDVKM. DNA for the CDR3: TGTGCCAGCAGTCTGGGGGGGGCGCAGGACTATGGCTACACCTTC. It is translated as CASSLGGAQDYGYTF.

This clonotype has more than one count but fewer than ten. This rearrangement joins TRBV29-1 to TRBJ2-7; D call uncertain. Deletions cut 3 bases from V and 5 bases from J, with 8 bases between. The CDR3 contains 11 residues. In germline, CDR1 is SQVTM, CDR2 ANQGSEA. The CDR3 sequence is CSVDWGNEQYF. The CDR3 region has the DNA TGCAGCGTTGACTGGGGAAACGAGCAGTACTTC.